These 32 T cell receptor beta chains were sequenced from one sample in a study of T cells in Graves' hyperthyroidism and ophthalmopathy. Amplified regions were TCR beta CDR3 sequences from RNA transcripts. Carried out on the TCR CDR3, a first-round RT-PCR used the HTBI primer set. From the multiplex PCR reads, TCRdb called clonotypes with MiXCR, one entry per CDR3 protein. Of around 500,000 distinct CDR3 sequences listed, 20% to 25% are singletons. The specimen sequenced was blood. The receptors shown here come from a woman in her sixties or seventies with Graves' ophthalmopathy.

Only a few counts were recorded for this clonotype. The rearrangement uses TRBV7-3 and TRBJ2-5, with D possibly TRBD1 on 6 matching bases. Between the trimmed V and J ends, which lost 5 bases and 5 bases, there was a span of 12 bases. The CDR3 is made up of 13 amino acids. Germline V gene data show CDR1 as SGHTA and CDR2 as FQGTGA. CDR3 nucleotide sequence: TGTGCCAGCAGCCCAACAGGGTTGGAGACCCAGTACTTC. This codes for CASSPTGLETQYF.

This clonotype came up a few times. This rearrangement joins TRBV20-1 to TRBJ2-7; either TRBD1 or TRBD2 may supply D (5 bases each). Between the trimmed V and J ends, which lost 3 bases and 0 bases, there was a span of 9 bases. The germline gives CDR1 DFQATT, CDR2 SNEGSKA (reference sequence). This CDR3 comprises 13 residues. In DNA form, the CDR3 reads TGCAGTGCTAGTACGGGACCCTCCTACGAGCAGTACTTC. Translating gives CSASTGPSYEQYF.

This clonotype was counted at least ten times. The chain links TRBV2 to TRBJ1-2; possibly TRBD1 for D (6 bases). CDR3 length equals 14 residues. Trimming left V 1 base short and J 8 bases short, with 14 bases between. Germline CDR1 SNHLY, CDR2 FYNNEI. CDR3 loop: CASSEGQVVRGYTF. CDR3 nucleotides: TGTGCCAGCAGTGAAGGACAGGTGGTTCGCGGCTACACCTTC.

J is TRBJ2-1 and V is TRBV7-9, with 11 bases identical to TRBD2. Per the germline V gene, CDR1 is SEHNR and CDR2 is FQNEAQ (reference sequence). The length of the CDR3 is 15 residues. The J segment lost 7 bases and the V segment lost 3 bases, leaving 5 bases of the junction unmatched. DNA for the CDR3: TGTGCCAGCAGCTTGGATTGGACTAGCGGGAATGAGCAGTTCTTC. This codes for CASSLDWTSGNEQFF. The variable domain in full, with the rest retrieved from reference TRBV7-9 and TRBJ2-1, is DTGVSQNPRHKITKRGQNVTFRCDPISEHNRLYWYRQTLGQGPEFLTYFQNEAQLEKSRLLSDRFSAERPKGSFSTLEIQRTEQGDSAMYLCASSLDWTSGNEQFFGPGTRLTVL.

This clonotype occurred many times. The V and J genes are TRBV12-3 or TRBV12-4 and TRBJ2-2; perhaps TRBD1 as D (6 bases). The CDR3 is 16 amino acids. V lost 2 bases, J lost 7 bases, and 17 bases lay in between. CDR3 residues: CASSLRGTGQGGELFF. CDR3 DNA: TGTGCCAGCAGTTTAAGGGGGACCGGGCAGGGCGGGGAGCTGTTTTTT.

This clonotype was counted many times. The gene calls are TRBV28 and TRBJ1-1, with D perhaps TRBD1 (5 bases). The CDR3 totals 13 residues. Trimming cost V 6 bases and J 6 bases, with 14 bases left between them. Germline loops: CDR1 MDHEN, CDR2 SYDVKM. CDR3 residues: CASSPSGGAEAFF. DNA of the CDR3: TGTGCCAGCAGCCCCTCGGGGGGAGCTGAAGCTTTCTTT.

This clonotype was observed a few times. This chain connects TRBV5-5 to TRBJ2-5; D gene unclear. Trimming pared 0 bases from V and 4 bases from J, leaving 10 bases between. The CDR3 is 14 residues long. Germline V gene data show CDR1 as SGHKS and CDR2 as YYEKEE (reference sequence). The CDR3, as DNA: TGTGCCAGCAGCTTGGCGGTATGGGGAGAGACCCAGTACTTC. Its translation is CASSLAVWGETQYF.

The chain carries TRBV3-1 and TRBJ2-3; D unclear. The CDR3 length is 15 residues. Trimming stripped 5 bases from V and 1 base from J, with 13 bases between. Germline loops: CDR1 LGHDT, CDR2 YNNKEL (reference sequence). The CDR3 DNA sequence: TGTGCCAGCAGCGCCGGCGTCGGACGCACAGATACGCAGTATTTT. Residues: CASSAGVGRTDTQYF.

The CDR3 reads CATSDSGRAEGQPQHF. The CDR3 DNA sequence: TGTGCCACCAGTGACTCAGGGCGAGCGGAGGGTCAGCCCCAGCATTTT. J is TRBJ1-5 and V is TRBV24-1, with D perhaps TRBD1 (5 bases). The CDR3 is 16 residues long. From germline, CDR1 is KGHDR and CDR2 SFDVKD. Trimming left V 4 bases short and J 6 bases short, with 18 bases between.

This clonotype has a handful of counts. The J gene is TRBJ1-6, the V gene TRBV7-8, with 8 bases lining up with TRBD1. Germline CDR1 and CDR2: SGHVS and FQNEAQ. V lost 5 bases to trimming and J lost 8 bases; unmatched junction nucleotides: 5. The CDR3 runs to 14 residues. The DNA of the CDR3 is TGTGCCAGCAGCCTGCAGGGGGCATATTCACCCCTCCACTTT. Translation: CASSLQGAYSPLHF.

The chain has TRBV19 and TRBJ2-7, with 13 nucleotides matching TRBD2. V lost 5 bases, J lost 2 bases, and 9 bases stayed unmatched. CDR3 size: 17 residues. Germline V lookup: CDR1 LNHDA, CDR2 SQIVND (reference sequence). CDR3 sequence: CASSPGTSGTTPYEQYF. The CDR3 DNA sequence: TGTGCCAGTAGTCCCGGGACTAGCGGGACTACTCCCTACGAGCAGTACTTC.

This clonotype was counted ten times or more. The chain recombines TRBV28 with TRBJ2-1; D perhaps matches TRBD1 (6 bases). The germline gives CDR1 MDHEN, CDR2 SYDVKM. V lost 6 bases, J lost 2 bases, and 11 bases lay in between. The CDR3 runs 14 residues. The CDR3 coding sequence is TGTGCCAGCAGACTAAGGGGGACCTACAATGAGCAGTTCTTC. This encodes CASRLRGTYNEQFF.

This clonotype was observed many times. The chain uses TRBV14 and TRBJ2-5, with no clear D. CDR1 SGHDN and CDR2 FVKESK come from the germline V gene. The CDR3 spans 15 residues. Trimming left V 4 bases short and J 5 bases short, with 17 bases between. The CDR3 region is CASSRSGAGGETQYF. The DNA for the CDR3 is TGTGCCAGCAGCCGGAGTGGTGCAGGCGGTGAGACCCAGTACTTC.

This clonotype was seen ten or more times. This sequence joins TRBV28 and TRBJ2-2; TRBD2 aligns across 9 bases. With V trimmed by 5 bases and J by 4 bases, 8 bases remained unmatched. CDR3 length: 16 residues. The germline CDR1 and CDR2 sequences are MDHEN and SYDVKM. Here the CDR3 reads CASSPPAGGSTGELFF. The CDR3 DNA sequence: TGTGCCAGCAGTCCCCCCGCGGGAGGGAGCACCGGGGAGCTGTTTTTT.

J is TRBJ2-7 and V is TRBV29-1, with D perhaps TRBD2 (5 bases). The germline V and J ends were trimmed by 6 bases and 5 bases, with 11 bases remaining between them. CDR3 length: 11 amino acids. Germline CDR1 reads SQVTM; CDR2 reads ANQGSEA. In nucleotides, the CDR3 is TGCAGCGTGCGGGTAACCCACGAGCAGTACTTC. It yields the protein CSVRVTHEQYF.

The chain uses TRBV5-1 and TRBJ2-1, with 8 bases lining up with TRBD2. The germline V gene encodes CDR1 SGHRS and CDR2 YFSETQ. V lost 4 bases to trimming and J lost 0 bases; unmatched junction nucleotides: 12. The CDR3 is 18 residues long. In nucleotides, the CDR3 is TGCGCCAGCAGCCCGGGATTGTTAGCGGGGAGCTCCTACAATGAGCAGTTCTTC. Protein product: CASSPGLLAGSSYNEQFF.

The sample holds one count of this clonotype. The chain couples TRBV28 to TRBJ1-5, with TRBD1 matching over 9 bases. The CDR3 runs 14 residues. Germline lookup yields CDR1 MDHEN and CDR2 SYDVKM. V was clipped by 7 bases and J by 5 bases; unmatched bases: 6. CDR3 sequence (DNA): TGTGCCAGCATTTCGGGACAGGGATATCAGCCCCAGCATTTT. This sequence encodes CASISGQGYQPQHF. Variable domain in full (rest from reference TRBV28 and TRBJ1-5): DVKVTQSSRYLVKRTGEKVFLECVQDMDHENMFWYRQDPGLGLRLIYFSYDVKMKEKGDIPEGYSVSREKKERFSLILESASTNQTSMYLCASISGQGYQPQHFGDGTRLSIL.

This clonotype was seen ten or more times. The CDR3 sequence is CASSLSGGSNSPLHF. The CDR3 DNA is TGTGCCAGCAGTTTATCGGGGGGCAGTAATTCACCCCTCCACTTT. This chain connects TRBV12-3 or TRBV12-4 to TRBJ1-6, with D maybe TRBD1 (6 bases). Trimming stripped 2 bases from V and 6 bases from J, with 11 bases between. This CDR3 has 15 amino acids.

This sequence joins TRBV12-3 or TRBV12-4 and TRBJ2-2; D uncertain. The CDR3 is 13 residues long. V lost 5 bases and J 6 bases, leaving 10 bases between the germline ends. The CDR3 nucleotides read TGTGCCAGCAGTCCCTTGGTGTCCGGGGAGCTGTTTTTT. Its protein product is CASSPLVSGELFF.

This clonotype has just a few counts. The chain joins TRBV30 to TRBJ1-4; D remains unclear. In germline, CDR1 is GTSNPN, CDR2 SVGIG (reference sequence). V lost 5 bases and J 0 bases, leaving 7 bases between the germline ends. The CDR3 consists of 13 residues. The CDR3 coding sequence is TGTGCCTGGGCAGTTGCAACTAATGAAAAACTGTTTTTT. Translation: CAWAVATNEKLFF.

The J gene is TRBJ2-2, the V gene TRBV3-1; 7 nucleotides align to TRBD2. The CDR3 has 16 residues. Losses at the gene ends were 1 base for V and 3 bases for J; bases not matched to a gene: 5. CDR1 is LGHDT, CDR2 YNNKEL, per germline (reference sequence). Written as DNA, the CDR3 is TGTGCCAGCAGCCAAGGGGAGGGACGGGACACCGGGGAGCTGTTTTTT. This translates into CASSQGEGRDTGELFF.

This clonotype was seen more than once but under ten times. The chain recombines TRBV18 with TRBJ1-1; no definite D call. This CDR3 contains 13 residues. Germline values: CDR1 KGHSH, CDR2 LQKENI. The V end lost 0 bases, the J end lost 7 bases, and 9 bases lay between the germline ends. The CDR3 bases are TGTGCCAGCTCACCACCAGGATCCATTGAAGCTTTCTTT. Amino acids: CASSPPGSIEAFF.

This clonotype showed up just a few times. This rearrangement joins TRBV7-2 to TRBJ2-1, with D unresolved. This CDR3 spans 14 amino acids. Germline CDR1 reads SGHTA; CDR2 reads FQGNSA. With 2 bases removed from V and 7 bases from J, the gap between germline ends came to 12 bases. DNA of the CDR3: TGTGCCAGCAGCTTAACCTCCCTAGGGAATGAGCAGTTCTTC. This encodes CASSLTSLGNEQFF.

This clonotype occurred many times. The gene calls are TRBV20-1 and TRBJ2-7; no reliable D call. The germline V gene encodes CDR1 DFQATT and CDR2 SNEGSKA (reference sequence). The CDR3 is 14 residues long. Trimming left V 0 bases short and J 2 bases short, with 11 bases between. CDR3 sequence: CSARDSGFAYEQYF. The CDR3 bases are TGCAGTGCTAGAGATTCCGGTTTCGCCTACGAGCAGTACTTC.

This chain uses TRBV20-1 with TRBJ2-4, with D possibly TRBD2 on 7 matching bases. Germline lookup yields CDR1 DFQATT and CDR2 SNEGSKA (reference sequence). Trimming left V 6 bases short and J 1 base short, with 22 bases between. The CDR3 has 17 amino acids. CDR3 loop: CSAPGGPRGGAKNIQYF. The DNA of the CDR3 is TGCAGTGCCCCTGGGGGGCCGAGGGGGGGGGCCAAAAACATTCAGTACTTC.

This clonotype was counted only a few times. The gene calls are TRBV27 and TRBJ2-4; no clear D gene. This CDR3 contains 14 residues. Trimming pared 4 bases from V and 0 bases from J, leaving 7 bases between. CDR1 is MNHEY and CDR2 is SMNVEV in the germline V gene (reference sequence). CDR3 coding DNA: TGTGCCAGCAGTTCTCCCCTAGCCAAAAACATTCAGTACTTC. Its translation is CASSSPLAKNIQYF.

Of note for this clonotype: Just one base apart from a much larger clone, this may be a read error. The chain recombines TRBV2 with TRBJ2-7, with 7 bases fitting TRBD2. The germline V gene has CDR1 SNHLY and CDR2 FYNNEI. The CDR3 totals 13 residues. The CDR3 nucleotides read TGTGCCAGCAGTGGGGAGGGTACCCACGAGCGGTACTTC. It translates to CASSGEGTHERYF. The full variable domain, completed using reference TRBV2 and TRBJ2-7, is EPEVTQTPSHQVTQMGQEVILRCVPISNHLYFYWYRQILGQKVEFLVSFYNNEISEKSEIFDDQFSVERPDGSNFTLKIRSTKLEDSAMYFCASSGEGTHERYFGPGTRLTVT.

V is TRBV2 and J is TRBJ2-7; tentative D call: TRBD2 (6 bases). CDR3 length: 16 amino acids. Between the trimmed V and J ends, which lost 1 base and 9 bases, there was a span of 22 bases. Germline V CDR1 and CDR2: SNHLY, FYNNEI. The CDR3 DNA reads TGTGCCAGCAGTGAAGGGGGGGAAGGATTCCTACGAGGGCAGTACTTC. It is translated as CASSEGGEGFLRGQYF.

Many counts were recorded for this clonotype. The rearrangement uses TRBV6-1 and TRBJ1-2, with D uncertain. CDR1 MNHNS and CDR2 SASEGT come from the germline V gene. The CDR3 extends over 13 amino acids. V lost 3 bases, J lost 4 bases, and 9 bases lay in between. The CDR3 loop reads CASSDGSFYGYTF. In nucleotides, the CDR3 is TGTGCCAGCAGTGATGGATCCTTCTATGGCTACACCTTC.

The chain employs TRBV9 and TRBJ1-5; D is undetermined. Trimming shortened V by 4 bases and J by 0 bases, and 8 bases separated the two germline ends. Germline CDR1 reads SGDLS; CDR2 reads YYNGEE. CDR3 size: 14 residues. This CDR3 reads CASSSRNSNQPQHF. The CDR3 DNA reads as TGTGCCAGCAGCTCTAGAAATAGCAATCAGCCCCAGCATTTT.

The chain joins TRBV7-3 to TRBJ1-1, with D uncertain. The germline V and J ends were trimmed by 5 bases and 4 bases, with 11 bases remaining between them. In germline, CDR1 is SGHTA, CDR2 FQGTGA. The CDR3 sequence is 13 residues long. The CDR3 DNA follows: TGTGCCAGCAGCCCGATGGTTTCCACTGAAGCTTTCTTT. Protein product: CASSPMVSTEAFF.

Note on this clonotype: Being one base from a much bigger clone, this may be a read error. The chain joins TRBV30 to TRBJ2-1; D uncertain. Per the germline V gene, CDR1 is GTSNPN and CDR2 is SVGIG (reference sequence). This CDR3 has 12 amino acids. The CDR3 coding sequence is TGTGCCTGGGGTGTAGGCGTACTCTCGCAGTTCTTC. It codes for CAWGVGVLSQFF.